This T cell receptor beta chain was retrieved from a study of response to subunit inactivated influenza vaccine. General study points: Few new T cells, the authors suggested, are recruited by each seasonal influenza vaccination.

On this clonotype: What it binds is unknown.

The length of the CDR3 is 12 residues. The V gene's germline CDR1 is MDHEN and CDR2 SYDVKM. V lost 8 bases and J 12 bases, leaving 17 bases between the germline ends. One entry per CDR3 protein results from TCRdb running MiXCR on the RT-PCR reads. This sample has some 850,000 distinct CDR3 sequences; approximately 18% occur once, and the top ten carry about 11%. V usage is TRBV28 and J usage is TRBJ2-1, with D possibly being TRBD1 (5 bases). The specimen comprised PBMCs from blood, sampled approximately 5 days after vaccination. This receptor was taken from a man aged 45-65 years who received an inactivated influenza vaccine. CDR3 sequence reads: CASDRRGRRQFF. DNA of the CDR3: TGTGCCAGCGATAGAAGGGGTAGACGGCAGTTCTTC.